This T cell receptor beta chain was captured in a study of cytomegalovirus exposure and HLA in healthy donors. Study-wide results and caveats: At a 0.05 false discovery rate, a later analysis found 18,000 or so TCR beta sequences to be associated with HLA alleles. Sequencing depth across donors, presence/absence analyses assumed, was roughly uniform. The study flagged approximately 180 TCR beta chains as cytomegalovirus-associated. The authors later linked a missense DCLRE1C variant to TCR beta V- and J-gene trimming.

The PCR contained 60 Vbeta and 13 Jbeta primers. Profiled with immunoSEQ multiplex PCR; TCRdb holds only in-frame clones, not every one. The sample lists under 55,000 clones, around two thirds seen once, with less than 3.5% in the top ten. Turning to this clone: Its antigen is currently unknown.

Material: PBMCs. This sequence was found in a woman aged 25 to 39 in good health and CMV-seronegative.

The CDR3 DNA reads as TGTGCCAGCAGGCCCCCGGGACAGACAGATGAAAAACTGTTTTTT. It specifies CASRPPGQTDEKLFF. V and J are TRBV21-1 and TRBJ1-4; the table names TRBD1, a call not compared with the DNA. TRBV21-1 counts as a pseudogene. The CDR3 is 15 residues long.